The 25 T cell receptor beta chains listed next were all sequenced from one sample in a study of blood T cells in healthy people across ages. A sample-barcoded 5' primer and a J-beta primer mix were used in a second PCR of roughly 7 to 11 cycles. TCRdb reanalysed the 5' RACE reads using MiXCR and keeps one entry per CDR3 protein. Of hundreds of thousands of distinct CDR3 sequences in the sample, approximately 50% are singletons; the top ten hold over 30%. Sequenced material: blood. All receptors derive from a man in his fifties or sixties in good health.

The CDR3 nucleotides read TGTGCCAGCAGCCAAGAGGCGGGGGGGTACAATGAGCAGTTCTTC. Protein: CASSQEAGGYNEQFF. This sequence joins TRBV3-1 and TRBJ2-1, with 9 bases matching TRBD2. The CDR3 totals 15 residues. J gave up 4 bases and V 0 bases, and 1 base lay outside the gene matches. Germline-derived CDR1 and CDR2 are LGHDT and YNNKEL (reference sequence).

The sample holds a few counts of this clonotype. The rearrangement uses TRBV12-3 or TRBV12-4 and TRBJ2-5; a weak D match, TRBD1 (5 bases). Gene TRBJ2-7 matches the end of the DNA better, so the J call may be wrong. The CDR3 extends over 14 amino acids. The CDR3: CASSFPGKAYEQYF. The CDR3 DNA sequence: TGTGCCAGCAGTTTTCCAGGGAAAGCGTACGAGCAGTACTTC.

This chain connects TRBV28 to TRBJ1-2; TRBD1 matches at 11 bases. Trimming cost V 6 bases and J 3 bases; bases outside gene matches: 12. Germline CDR1 MDHEN, CDR2 SYDVKM. The CDR3 runs 17 residues. This chain's CDR3 is CASRLPPGTGGDYGYTF. The CDR3 nucleotides are TGTGCCAGCAGGCTCCCTCCCGGGACAGGGGGGGACTATGGCTACACCTTC.

This clonotype has just a few counts. The chain uses TRBV25-1 and TRBJ2-1; D might be TRBD1 or TRBD2, each matching 5 bases. The CDR3 runs to 15 residues. Germline CDR1 reads MGHDK; CDR2 reads SYGVNS. Trimming pared 10 bases from V and 6 bases from J, leaving 22 bases between. In nucleotides, the CDR3 is TGTGCCACCCAGATTTCCGGGCCGAGGGGCAATGAGCAGTTCTTC. Its protein is CATQISGPRGNEQFF.

Concerning this clonotype: Germline and junction disagree at one end, which may indicate a read error. This sequence joins TRBV29-1 and TRBJ2-7, with D hard to call. The length of the CDR3 is 12 residues. Germline V lookup: CDR1 SQVTM, CDR2 ANQGSEA. The CDR3 nucleotides read TGCGGCGTTGAAGGAGTTGGCTACGGGCAGTACTTC. Protein sequence: CGVEGVGYGQYF.

In its sample, this clonotype was seen once. CDR3: CASSTRGGRRYEQYF. The DNA of the CDR3 is TGTGCCAGCAGCACCCGGGGGGGCAGGAGGTACGAGCAGTACTTC. The chain has TRBV5-6 and TRBJ2-7, with 8 bases that match TRBD2. The V and J ends lost 4 bases and 4 bases, in that order; junction bases with no gene match: 10. CDR3 length: 15 amino acids. Per germline, CDR1 SGHDT and CDR2 YYEEEE.

The sample holds one count of this clonotype. V is TRBV5-6 and J is TRBJ2-5; D may correspond to TRBD1 or TRBD2 (5 bases each). Germline lookup yields CDR1 SGHDT and CDR2 YYEEEE. Trimming cost V 0 bases and J 3 bases, with 12 bases left between them. This CDR3 is 15 amino acids long. The CDR3 spells CASSLAGTPEETQYF. In DNA, the CDR3 is TGTGCCAGCAGCTTGGCCGGGACCCCTGAAGAGACCCAGTACTTC.

This clonotype was found once. The rearrangement links TRBV28 to TRBJ1-4; possibly TRBD1 for D (5 bases). The CDR3 loop spans 15 amino acids. The V gene's germline CDR1 is MDHEN and CDR2 SYDVKM. With 2 bases removed from V and 4 bases from J, the gap between germline ends came to 11 bases. This CDR3 reads CASSLGTLLNEKLFF. CDR3 nucleotides: TGTGCCAGCAGTTTAGGGACCCTCCTTAATGAAAAACTGTTTTTT.

V gene TRBV27 combines with J gene TRBJ2-7, with TRBD1 as a possible D gene (7 bases). The CDR3 is 15 residues long. Trimming stripped 5 bases from V and 3 bases from J, with 17 bases between. Germline V gives CDR1 MNHEY, CDR2 SMNVEV (reference sequence). The CDR3, as DNA: TGTGCCAGCAGTACCTCCGGGACAGCGGGCTACGAGCAGTACTTC. It specifies CASSTSGTAGYEQYF.

The genes are TRBV7-2 and TRBJ1-4; weak D call: TRBD1 (5 bases). The CDR3 runs to 16 residues. Trimming left V 4 bases short and J 7 bases short, with 19 bases between. Germline V gives CDR1 SGHTA, CDR2 FQGNSA. CDR3 loop: CASSSPTDIKGEKLFF. The CDR3 DNA follows: TGTGCCAGCAGCTCTCCGACAGACATAAAGGGTGAAAAACTGTTTTTT.

The rearrangement links TRBV5-1 to TRBJ2-1; D unclear. The V end lost 5 bases, the J end lost 10 bases, and 13 bases lay between the germline ends. Germline CDR1 is SGHRS and CDR2 is YFSETQ. CDR3 length: 12 amino acids. In nucleotides, the CDR3 is TGCGCCAGCAGGGTTTTGGGGAACGAGCAGTTCTTC. Protein product: CASRVLGNEQFF.

This clonotype has just one count. The CDR3, as DNA: TGCAGCGTTGTCGTCAGCTCTGGGGCCAACGTCCTGACTTTC. This gives the protein CSVVVSSGANVLTF. The chain is built from TRBV29-1 and TRBJ2-6; no reliable D call. There are 14 residues in the CDR3. V gave up 4 bases and J gave up 0 bases, with 7 bases separating them. CDR1 and CDR2 from the germline V gene are SQVTM and ANQGSEA.

This clonotype turned up a few times. The V gene is TRBV4-1, the J gene TRBJ2-5, with 8 nucleotides matching TRBD2. The CDR3 covers 15 residues. Trimming removed 0 bases from V and 5 bases from J; junction bases left unmatched: 5. Germline CDR1 is MGHRA and CDR2 is YSYEKL. DNA of the CDR3: TGCGCCAGCAGCCAAGATCCGGGACTAGGGGAGACCCAGTACTTC. This sequence encodes CASSQDPGLGETQYF.

The chain carries TRBV12-3 or TRBV12-4 and TRBJ1-2; no clear D. V was shortened by 2 bases and J by 0 bases, with 13 bases between the two germline ends. There are 16 residues in the CDR3. The CDR3 protein is CASSLSPSSSNYGYTF. DNA of the CDR3: TGTGCCAGCAGTTTATCGCCCAGCTCCTCTAACTATGGCTACACCTTC.

Only one count was recorded for this clonotype. The genes are TRBV12-3 or TRBV12-4 and TRBJ1-4; D call uncertain. Trimming removed 8 bases at V and 6 bases at J, with 13 bases between. The CDR3 covers 13 residues. The CDR3, as DNA: TGTGCCAGCCGCCTAGGTGTGGATGAAAAACTGTTTTTT. Translation gives CASRLGVDEKLFF.

This clonotype has more than one count but fewer than ten. V is TRBV29-1 and J is TRBJ1-2, with D unresolved. This CDR3 spans 12 amino acids. Per germline, CDR1 SQVTM and CDR2 ANQGSEA. Trimming cost V 3 bases and J 2 bases, with 7 bases left between them. CDR3 DNA sequence: TGCAGCGTTGAGGAAGTGAACTATGGCTACACCTTC. As protein: CSVEEVNYGYTF.

This clonotype was observed a handful of times. This chain joins TRBV10-3 and TRBJ2-1, with no clear D. The CDR3 spans 12 residues. The V end lost 3 bases, the J end lost 9 bases, and 9 bases lay between the germline ends. Germline CDR1 reads ENHRY; CDR2 reads SYGVKD. CDR3 loop: CAISDNGVEQFF. Here the CDR3 DNA reads TGTGCCATCAGTGACAATGGGGTTGAGCAGTTCTTC.

A few counts support this clonotype. The chain recombines TRBV3-1 with TRBJ2-7; TRBD1 matches 7 bases. The CDR3 has 15 residues. CDR1 LGHDT and CDR2 YNNKEL come from the germline V gene (reference sequence). V dropped 0 bases and J dropped 3; count of bases not matched to a gene: 5. This CDR3 is CASSQEATGFYEQYF. The CDR3 DNA reads as TGTGCCAGCAGCCAAGAGGCGACAGGGTTCTACGAGCAGTACTTC.

The V gene is TRBV5-1, the J gene TRBJ1-6; 9 bases agree with TRBD1. Germline V CDR1 and CDR2: SGHRS, YFSETQ. This CDR3 region has 15 residues. V was pared by 0 bases and J by 10 bases, with 5 bases of the junction left unmatched. The CDR3 DNA reads TGCGCCAGCAGCTTGGGACAGGGGGAGGCATCACCCCTCCACTTT. This sequence encodes CASSLGQGEASPLHF.

The V call is TRBV6-1, the J call TRBJ2-7, with 10 bases that match TRBD2. CDR3 length: 17 residues. The V segment lost 4 bases and the J segment 0 bases; nucleotides outside the gene matches: 9. Germline CDR1 and CDR2: MNHNS and SASEGT. The CDR3 region is CASSGESSGGSSYEQYF. CDR3 bases: TGTGCCAGCAGTGGCGAATCTAGCGGGGGAAGCTCCTACGAGCAGTACTTC.

The rearrangement joins TRBV20-1 to TRBJ1-6; tentative D call: TRBD1 (6 bases). The germline V gene encodes CDR1 DFQATT and CDR2 SNEGSKA (reference sequence). Trimming removed 2 bases at V and 6 bases at J, with 14 bases between. The CDR3 totals 15 residues. The CDR3 reads CSARLTGQINSPLHF. The CDR3 DNA follows: TGCAGTGCTAGATTAACCGGACAGATTAATTCACCCCTCCACTTT.

In this sample, this clonotype turned up a few times. The rearrangement joins TRBV5-5 to TRBJ1-2, with TRBD1 matching over 8 bases. Germline V gene data show CDR1 as SGHKS and CDR2 as YYEKEE (reference sequence). The CDR3 runs to 16 residues. With 1 base clipped from V and 3 bases from J, the junction kept 8 bases outside the gene matches. CDR3 sequence (DNA): TGTGCCAGCAGCTTGAATGCAATACAGGGGGACTATGGCTACACCTTC. Protein sequence: CASSLNAIQGDYGYTF.

The rearrangement uses TRBV4-2 and TRBJ2-3; D is possibly TRBD1 or TRBD2 (5 bases each). Germline loops: CDR1 LGHNA, CDR2 YNFKEQ. This CDR3 has 15 amino acids. V gave up 5 bases and J gave up 3 bases, with 15 bases separating them. CDR3 sequence (DNA): TGTGCCAGCAGCGACACTCAAGGGGAGACAGATACGCAGTATTTT. Protein sequence: CASSDTQGETDTQYF.

The chain joins TRBV10-3 to TRBJ2-7; possibly TRBD2 for D (5 bases). Germline assignment: CDR1 ENHRY and CDR2 SYGVKD. The CDR3 length is 14 residues. The V end lost 6 bases, the J end lost 2 bases, and 14 bases lay between the germline ends. The CDR3 spells CAISVRGSTYEQYF. DNA for the CDR3: TGTGCCATCAGCGTACGGGGTTCCACCTACGAGCAGTACTTC.

This clonotype was counted only a few times. The genes are TRBV27 and TRBJ2-4; D ambiguous. The DNA end lines up better with TRBJ2-5; the J call may be wrong. Germline CDR1 reads MNHEY; CDR2 reads SMNVEV (reference sequence). This CDR3 contains 11 residues. CDR3 region: CATRKHETQYF. The CDR3 nucleotides read TGTGCCACCCGGAAGCATGAGACCCAGTACTTC.